The rows below give T cell receptor beta chains drawn from one sample of a study of cytomegalovirus exposure and HLA in healthy donors. TCRdb keeps only in-frame clones here, not all; method: immunoSEQ multiplex PCR. The data show roughly 80,000 clones, 84% seen once. The material sequenced was PBMCs. The receptors originated from a woman between 50 and 59 years old in good health and CMV-seronegative. The CDR3 runs from the conserved cysteine through the conserved F or W. A D gene is named only where the DNA matches it firmly. Some rows have no size entry. The others give once, few or many, or a class for an expanded clone.

>TRBV27|TRBD1|.|TRBJ2-2
TGTGCCAGCTCCAGGTGGGGGACAGGGGACACCGGGGAGCTGTTTTTT
CASSRWGTGDTGELFF
>TRBV27|.|.|TRBJ2-7
TGTGCCAGCAGTATATCGTTTAGCCACGAGCAGTACTTC
CASSISFSHEQYF
>TRBV29-1|.|.|TRBJ2-7
TGCAGCGCAGCGGGCGCATACGAGCAGTACTTC
CSAAGAYEQYF
>TRBV4-1|.|.|TRBJ2-3
TGCGCCAGCAGCCAAGGTAGCGTAAGAGATACGCAGTATTTT
CASSQGSVRDTQYF
>TRBV28|.|.|TRBJ1-1
TGTGCCAGTGCGGGAGGGGCCCCTTCGGTAACTTTCTTT
CASAGGAPSVTFF
>TRBV19|.|.|TRBJ1-3
TGTGCCAGTAGTGCAGACAGAGCTCCTGGAAACACCATATATTTT
CASSADRAPGNTIYF
>TRBV19|TRBD2|.|TRBJ2-3
TGTGCCAGTACCCCCCTACTAGCGGGGGCAGGGGATACGCAGTATTTT
CASTPLLAGAGDTQYF
>TRBV6-1|TRBD1|.|TRBJ1-2
TGTGCCAGCAGTGAAGTCGGCCAGGGGGCTTATGGCTACACCTTC
CASSEVGQGAYGYTF
>TRBV11-2|TRBD2|once|TRBJ2-1
TGTGCCAGCAGCTCCAGTAAACTAGCGGGGCGGTCGTTCTTC
CASSSSKLAGRSFF
>TRBV7-8|.|few|TRBJ2-1
TGTGCCAGCAGCTTAGGGGGGGACTGGAGCTACAATGAGCAGTTCTTC
CASSLGGDWSYNEQFF
>TRBV5-4|.|.|TRBJ2-6
TGTGCCACCGCCACCGGAGGGGTATCTGGGGCCAACGTCCTGACTTTC
CATATGGVSGANVLTF
>TRBV19|TRBD1|.|TRBJ1-5
TGTGCCAGTAGTATAGGGGACAGGGGGATATGGCCCCAGCATTTT
CASSIGDRGIWPQHF
>TRBV5-5|TRBD1|.|TRBJ2-1
TGTGCCAGCAGCCCGGGACAGCTTTTATCCTACAATGAGCAGTTCTTC
CASSPGQLLSYNEQFF
>TRBV6-1|.|.|TRBJ1-1
TGTGCCAGCAGTGAAGGGGGCAGAAAGAACACTGAAGCTTTCTTT
CASSEGGRKNTEAFF
>TRBV7-2|TRBD1|.|TRBJ2-7
TGTGCCAGCAGCAAGCCATGGCAGGGGGCCTACGAGCAGTACTTC
CASSKPWQGAYEQYF
>TRBV12-5|.|.|TRBJ1-2
TGTGCTAGTGGCACTACTACTAACTATGGCTACACCTTC
CASGTTTNYGYTF
>TRBV11-2|.|.|TRBJ2-2
TGTGCCAGCAGCCCCCGGGACTTTAACACCGGGGAGCTGTTTTTT
CASSPRDFNTGELFF
>TRBV30|.|.|TRBJ1-3
TGTGCCTGGAAAACAGGTGCTGGAAACACCATATATTTT
CAWKTGAGNTIYF
>TRBV5-4|.|.|TRBJ2-3
TGTGCCAGCGGAGGCGGGGGCCCTAGCACAGATACGCAGTATTTT
CASGGGGPSTDTQYF
>TRBV7-2|TRBD2|.|TRBJ2-3
TGTGCCAGCAGCCCCGCCCGAGCGGGGAGAACAGATACGCAGTATTTT
CASSPARAGRTDTQYF
>TRBV4-1|TRBD2|.|TRBJ2-4
TGCGCCAGCAGCCAAGTTCTCTCCGGGGGGGTGGGCAAAAACATTCAGTACTTC
CASSQVLSGGVGKNIQYF
>TRBV11-2|TRBD2|once|TRBJ2-2
TGTGCCAGCAGCCCGGGACTAGCGGGCCGGACGGGGGAGCTGTTTTTT
CASSPGLAGRTGELFF
>TRBV5-1|.|.|TRBJ2-7
TGCGCCAGCAGCTCGACACAGGGGGCCGGGACTAGTACCTACGAGCAGTACTTC
CASSSTQGAGTSTYEQYF